Listed below are T cell receptor beta chains from one sample, sequenced in a study of blood T cell repertoires in COVID-19. Libraries were prepared by immunoSEQ multiplex PCR; TCRdb keeps only in-frame clonotypes and omits some of them. The top ten hold under 0.7% of the sample, which has 450,000 or so clones, less than 95% seen once. The sequenced sample was PBMCs or T cells enriched from blood (not recorded which). These receptors originate from a man between 18 and 35 years old who had recovered from COVID-19. Each CDR3 is given with its conserved first and last residue. Each record gives: D gene, V gene, clone size, J gene, CDR3 protein, CDR3 DNA. D genes are given only for firm matches. The listing skips clone size in some rows; elsewhere it reads once, few, many or a size class.

TRBD1,TRBV19,NA,TRBJ1-5,CASSIGRDRDQPQHF,TGTGCCAGTAGTATAGGCAGGGACAGAGATCAACCCCAGCATTTT
NA,TRBV14,NA,TRBJ2-2,CASSQDPTGELFF,TGTGCCAGCAGCCAAGATCCGACCGGGGAGCTGTTTTTT
NA,TRBV7-9,once,TRBJ2-1,CASSLTGLAEEQFF,TGTGCCAGCAGCCTCACAGGGCTGGCGGAAGAGCAGTTCTTC
NA,TRBV19,NA,TRBJ1-2,CASSIGGQDNYGYTF,TGTGCCAGTAGTATTGGCGGGCAGGATAACTATGGCTACACCTTC
TRBD2,TRBV30,NA,TRBJ2-7,CAGAGRSEQYF,TGTGCCGGGGCCGGGAGGAGCGAGCAGTACTTC
NA,TRBV4-1,NA,TRBJ1-4,CASSQDATTTNEKLFF,TGCGCCAGCAGCCAAGATGCAACAACAACTAATGAAAAACTGTTTTTT
TRBD2,TRBV30,once,TRBJ2-3,CAWSVSGGPSDTQYF,TGTGCCTGGAGTGTATCGGGAGGGCCTTCAGATACGCAGTATTTT
NA,TRBV7-9,few,TRBJ1-2,CASSTSFGDGGYTF,TGTGCCAGCAGCACGTCATTCGGTGATGGTGGCTACACCTTC
TRBD1,TRBV19,NA,TRBJ1-1,CASNNGQGLTEAFF,TGTGCCAGTAACAACGGACAGGGGTTGACTGAAGCTTTCTTT
NA,TRBV15,NA,TRBJ2-1,CATSRGPINEQFF,TGTGCCACCAGCAGGGGCCCTATAAATGAGCAGTTCTTC
TRBD1,TRBV20-1,once,TRBJ1-4,CSASRRGPTNEKLFF,TGCAGTGCTAGTCGCAGGGGGCCAACTAATGAAAAACTGTTTTTT
TRBD1,TRBV19,once,TRBJ1-4,CASSPGQGKEKLFF,TGTGCCAGTAGTCCGGGACAGGGGAAAGAAAAACTGTTTTTT
NA,TRBV5-8,NA,TRBJ2-7,CASSLLAGEGEYF,TGTGCCAGCAGCTTGCTTGCAGGGGAGGGAGAGTACTTC
NA,TRBV7-8,NA,TRBJ2-7,CASSLGTAYEQYF,TGTGCCAGCAGCTTAGGGACAGCATACGAGCAGTACTTC
TRBD1,TRBV19,NA,TRBJ2-6,CASSTRQGTYSGANVLTF,TGTGCCAGTAGTACCAGACAGGGGACCTACTCTGGGGCCAACGTCCTGACTTTC
NA,TRBV5-1,NA,TRBJ1-5,CASSLGPGYNQPQHF,TGCGCCAGCAGCTTGGGACCAGGGTACAATCAGCCCCAGCATTTT
TRBD2,TRBV7-9,NA,TRBJ2-2,CASSLGLAGTGELFF,TGTGCCAGCAGCCTGGGACTAGCAGGCACCGGGGAGCTGTTTTTT
TRBD1,TRBV19,NA,TRBJ1-5,CASSTTGGGPQHF,TGTGCCAGTAGCACGACAGGGGGAGGGCCCCAGCATTTT
TRBD2,TRBV7-9,NA,TRBJ2-3,CASSLGDYTDTQYF,TGTGCCAGCAGCTTGGGGGACTACACAGATACGCAGTATTTT
NA,TRBV5-6,NA,TRBJ2-3,CASSPPIADTQYF,TGTGCCAGCAGCCCCCCAATTGCAGATACGCAGTATTTT
NA,TRBV9,NA,TRBJ1-5,CASSVGDTNQPQHF,TGTGCCAGCAGCGTAGGGGACACAAATCAGCCCCAGCATTTT
NA,TRBV29-1,once,TRBJ2-7,CSVRVDGSSYEQYF,TGCAGCGTTAGAGTGGACGGGAGCTCCTACGAGCAGTACTTC
NA,TRBV7-6,NA,TRBJ1-3,CASSLGAAGNTIYF,TGTGCCAGCAGCTTAGGGGCTGCTGGAAACACCATATATTTT
NA,TRBV10-3,NA,TRBJ2-1,CAISEERTSYNEQFF,TGTGCCATCAGTGAAGAGCGCACCTCCTACAATGAGCAGTTCTTC
TRBD2,TRBV29-1,NA,TRBJ2-1,CSGKTSLLSSYNEQFF,TGCAGCGGAAAGACTAGCCTCTTAAGCTCCTACAATGAGCAGTTCTTC
NA,TRBV12-3/TRBV12-4,NA,TRBJ2-1,CASSPNYNEQFF,TGTGCCAGCAGTCCAAATTACAATGAGCAGTTCTTC
TRBD1,TRBV9,NA,TRBJ1-6,CASSVGQGGYNSPLHF,TGTGCCAGCAGCGTAGGCCAGGGGGGCTATAATTCACCCCTCCACTTT
NA,TRBV5-4,NA,TRBJ1-6,CASSLGGGGRSYNSPLHF,TGTGCCAGCAGCTTGGGAGGCGGGGGGCGGTCCTATAATTCACCCCTCCACTTT
TRBD1,TRBV4-2,NA,TRBJ1-4,CASSQATKGPSGGEKLFF,TGTGCCAGCAGCCAAGCAACAAAGGGGCCCTCAGGGGGTGAAAAACTGTTTTTT
TRBD2,TRBV3-1/TRBV3-2,once,TRBJ2-2,CASSLLGLAGARNTGELFF,TGTGCCAGCAGTCTCTTGGGACTAGCGGGAGCTAGGAACACCGGGGAGCTGTTTTTT
TRBD1,TRBV23-1,NA,TRBJ2-2,CASSHAPSGTVFTGELFF,TGCGCCAGCAGTCATGCACCCTCCGGGACAGTTTTCACCGGGGAGCTGTTTTTT
NA,TRBV7-3,once,TRBJ1-1,CASSLIENTEAFF,TGTGCCAGCAGCTTAATAGAGAACACTGAAGCTTTCTTT
NA,TRBV29-1,NA,TRBJ2-5,CSVGTTNQETQYF,TGCAGCGTTGGAACAACCAACCAAGAGACCCAGTACTTC
NA,TRBV7-2,once,TRBJ1-6,CASSPRGGNSPLHF,TGTGCCAGCAGCCCTCGGGGAGGGAATTCACCCCTCCACTTT
TRBD1,TRBV28,NA,TRBJ1-6,CASSPRQGNSPLHF,TGTGCCAGCAGTCCCCGACAGGGGAATTCACCCCTCCACTTT
NA,TRBV5-1,NA,TRBJ1-1,CASSSGLEAFF,TGCGCCAGCAGCTCGGGACTTGAAGCTTTCTTT
NA,TRBV12-3/TRBV12-4,NA,TRBJ1-5,CASSLYQPQHF,TGTGCCAGCAGTCTTTATCAGCCCCAGCATTTT
NA,TRBV12-3/TRBV12-4,NA,TRBJ1-1,CASSLSSNTEAFF,TGTGCCAGCAGTTTATCTTCGAACACTGAAGCTTTCTTT
TRBD1,TRBV13,NA,TRBJ2-7,CASSLGGTGSYEQYF,TGTGCCAGCAGCTTAGGCGGGACAGGGTCCTACGAGCAGTACTTC
NA,TRBV6-1,NA,TRBJ1-3,CASSATPTGSYSGNTIYF,TGTGCCAGCAGTGCCACCCCCACAGGGAGCTACTCTGGAAACACCATATATTTT
NA,TRBV28,NA,TRBJ1-1,CASSLDGRQTEAFF,TGTGCCAGCAGCCTCGATGGGAGGCAGACTGAAGCTTTCTTT
TRBD1,TRBV3-1/TRBV3-2,NA,TRBJ1-6,CASSRHVQGNSPLHF,TGTGCCAGCAGCCGCCACGTACAGGGGAATTCACCCCTCCACTTT
TRBD1,TRBV7-8,NA,TRBJ2-7,CASSAGQVNEQYF,TGTGCCAGCAGCGCGGGACAGGTAAACGAGCAGTACTTC
TRBD1,TRBV9,NA,TRBJ1-1,CASSKGQQNTEAFF,TGTGCCAGCAGCAAGGGACAGCAGAACACTGAAGCTTTCTTT
TRBD1,TRBV6-4,NA,TRBJ1-2,CASSGGQGADYTF,TGTGCCAGCAGTGGGGGACAGGGGGCGGACTACACCTTC
NA,TRBV19,NA,TRBJ2-7,CASSYAGAGKAYEQYF,TGTGCCAGTAGTTACGCAGGGGCAGGGAAGGCCTACGAGCAGTACTTC
NA,TRBV7-9,NA,TRBJ2-2,CASSLVWRAYTGELFF,TGTGCCAGCAGCTTAGTTTGGCGGGCATACACCGGGGAGCTGTTTTTT
NA,TRBV4-1,NA,TRBJ2-7,CASSPTGSGGEQYF,TGCGCCAGCAGCCCGACCGGATCCGGGGGCGAGCAGTACTTC
NA,TRBV28,NA,TRBJ1-1,CASSKMTENTEAFF,TGTGCCAGCAGCAAAATGACAGAAAACACTGAAGCTTTCTTT
TRBD1,TRBV2,NA,TRBJ1-1,CAGGTGGTEAFF,TGTGCCGGAGGGACAGGGGGCACTGAAGCTTTCTTT
TRBD2,TRBV3-1/TRBV3-2,NA,TRBJ2-1,CASSQDDGRNEQFF,TGTGCCAGCAGCCAAGATGACGGGAGGAATGAGCAGTTCTTC